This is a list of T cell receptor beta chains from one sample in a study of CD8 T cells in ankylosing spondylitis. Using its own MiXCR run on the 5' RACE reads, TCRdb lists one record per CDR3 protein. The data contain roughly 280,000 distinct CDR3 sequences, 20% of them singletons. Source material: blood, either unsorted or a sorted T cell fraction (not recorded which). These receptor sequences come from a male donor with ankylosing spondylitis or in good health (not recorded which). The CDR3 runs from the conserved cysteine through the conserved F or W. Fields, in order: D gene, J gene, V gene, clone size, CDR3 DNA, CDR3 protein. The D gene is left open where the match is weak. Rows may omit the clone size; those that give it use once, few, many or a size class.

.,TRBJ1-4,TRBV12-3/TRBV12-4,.,TGTGCCAGCAGTCCCCTTGGAGCTGTTAATGAAAAACTGTTTTTT,CASSPLGAVNEKLFF
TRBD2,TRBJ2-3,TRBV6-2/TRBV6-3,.,TGTGCCAGCAGTTACGGATTAGCGGGAGGGTTGCCAGATACGCAGTATTTT,CASSYGLAGGLPDTQYF
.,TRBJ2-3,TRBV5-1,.,TGCGCCAGCAGCTTGGGTAGGGCTCGACGGACAGATACGCAGTATTTT,CASSLGRARRTDTQYF
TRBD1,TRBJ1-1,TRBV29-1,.,TGCAGCGCCCAGGGGGCGAAGGAAGCTTTCTTT,CSAQGAKEAFF
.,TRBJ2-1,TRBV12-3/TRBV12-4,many,TGTGCCAGCAGTCGCAGGGGGGACTACAATGAGCAGTTCTTC,CASSRRGDYNEQFF
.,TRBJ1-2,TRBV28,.,TGTGCCAGCAGCCGGGACACGCAAAACTATGGCTACACCTTC,CASSRDTQNYGYTF
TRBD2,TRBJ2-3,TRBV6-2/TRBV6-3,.,TGTGCCAGCAGTTACGATGGGACTAGCGGTTCAGATACGCAGTATTTT,CASSYDGTSGSDTQYF
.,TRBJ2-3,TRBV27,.,TGTGCCAGCAGTTTACCCAAGACAGGAGCTAGCACAGATACGCAGTATTTT,CASSLPKTGASTDTQYF
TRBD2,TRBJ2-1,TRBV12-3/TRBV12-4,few,TGTGCCATCACCAGTTTCCTTAAGACTAGCGGGGGAGATCCAGAGCAGTTCTTC,CAITSFLKTSGGDPEQFF
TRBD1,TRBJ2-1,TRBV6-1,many,TGTGCCAGCAGGTCAAGGGACAGGAACGGCAATGAGCAGTTCTTC,CASRSRDRNGNEQFF
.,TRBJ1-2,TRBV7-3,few,TGTGCCAGCAGCCCGGGAGGGGCGGACTATGGCTACACCTTC,CASSPGGADYGYTF
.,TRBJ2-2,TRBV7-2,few,TGTGCCAGCAGCTTGCAGGAGGGGGAGCTGTTTTTT,CASSLQEGELFF
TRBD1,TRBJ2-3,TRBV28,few,TGTGCCAGCAGTTTACTGGGACAGGGACCCACAGATACGCAGTATTTT,CASSLLGQGPTDTQYF
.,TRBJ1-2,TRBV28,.,TGTGCCAGCAGTTCCCTGGCTGGGTATGGCTACACCTTC,CASSSLAGYGYTF
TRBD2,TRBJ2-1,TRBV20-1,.,TGCAGTGCTAGCCTAGCGGGAGGTTGGAATGAGCAGTTCTTC,CSASLAGGWNEQFF
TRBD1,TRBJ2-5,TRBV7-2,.,TGTGCCAGCAGCTTTGACAGGGGACATCAAGAGACCCAGTACTTC,CASSFDRGHQETQYF
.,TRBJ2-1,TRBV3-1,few,TGTGCCAGCAGCCTTATCAGGACTGGTGAGCAGTTCTTC,CASSLIRTGEQFF
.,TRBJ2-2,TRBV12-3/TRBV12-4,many,TGTGCCAGCTATAGAGCAGGGACCGGGGAGCTGTTTTTT,CASYRAGTGELFF
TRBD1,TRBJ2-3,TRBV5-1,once,TGCGCCAGCAGCTTGGGACAGGGTTGGGTCACAGATACGCAGTATTTT,CASSLGQGWVTDTQYF
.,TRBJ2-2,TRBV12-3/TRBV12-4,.,TGTGCCAGCAGTTCCGATTTGAACACCGGGGAGCTGTTTTTT,CASSSDLNTGELFF
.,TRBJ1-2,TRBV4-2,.,TGTGCCAGCAGCCAAGAAAGTGGGGATGGCTACACCTTC,CASSQESGDGYTF
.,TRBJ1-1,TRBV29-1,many,TGCAGCGTTGCGGCAGGCCTCGGAGCTTTCTTT,CSVAAGLGAFF
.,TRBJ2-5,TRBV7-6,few,TGTGCCAGCAGCTTAGGAGTTCCAGGCCCGAGTGAGACCCAGTACTTC,CASSLGVPGPSETQYF
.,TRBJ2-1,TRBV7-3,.,TGTGCCAGCAGCTCCGGGACGGTCAATGAGCAGTTCTTC,CASSSGTVNEQFF
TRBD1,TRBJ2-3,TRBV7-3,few,TGTGCCAGCAGCAGAGCACCAGGGGGAACAGATACGCAGTATTTT,CASSRAPGGTDTQYF
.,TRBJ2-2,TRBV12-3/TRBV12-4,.,TGTGCCAGCACATTAGTGAGGAACACCGGGGAGCTGTTTTTT,CASTLVRNTGELFF
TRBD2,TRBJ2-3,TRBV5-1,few,TGCGCCAGCAGCTTGTTACTAGCGGGAGGAGATACGCAGTATTTT,CASSLLLAGGDTQYF
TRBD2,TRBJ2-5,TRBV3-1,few,TGTGCCAGCACCAGACTAGCGGGAGGGCTCCAAGAGACCCAGTACTTC,CASTRLAGGLQETQYF
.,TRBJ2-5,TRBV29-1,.,TGCAGCGTTGAAAGGACAGAGACCCAGTACTTC,CSVERTETQYF
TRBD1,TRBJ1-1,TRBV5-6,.,TGTGCCAGCAGCACCCGGGACAGGCGAATCGAAGCTTTCTTT,CASSTRDRRIEAFF
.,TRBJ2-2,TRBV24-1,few,TGTGCCACCAGTCATGTCCATAACACCGGGGAGCTGTTTTTT,CATSHVHNTGELFF
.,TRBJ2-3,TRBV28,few,TGTGCCAGCAGTTTAGCGGTGGGAGCCAACGCAGATACGCAGTATTTT,CASSLAVGANADTQYF
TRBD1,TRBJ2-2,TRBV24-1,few,TGTGCCACCAGTGATCCCGGGACAGCAGTCACCGGGGAGCTGTTTTTT,CATSDPGTAVTGELFF